The T cell receptor beta chain under discussion was sequenced for a study of T-cell memory formation after mild COVID-19. Study-level information: TCR clusters were largely donor specific.

CDR1 LNHNV and CDR2 YYDKDF come from the germline V gene (reference sequence). V was cut by 2 bases and J by 6 bases, with 11 bases left in between. The CDR3 covers 14 residues. This clonotype was detected a few times. In TCRdb, the 5' RACE reads were re-called with MiXCR into one record per CDR3 protein. Of tens of thousands of distinct CDR3 sequences detected, around 15% appear once; the ten largest clones hold around 29%. Specimen: PBMCs or a T cell subset sorted from them (not recorded which). This chain joins TRBV15 and TRBJ2-1, with D uncertain. This TCR derives from an adult woman who had mild COVID-19 (a few samples of this study predate the infection). Cell type and time point are not known. The CDR3: CATSRPLVGNEQFF. The CDR3 bases are TGTGCCACCAGCAGACCCCTTGTTGGCAATGAGCAGTTCTTC.